The 9 T cell receptor beta chains reported below all come from one sample, sequenced in a study of control samples from healthy donors and cancer patients. Repertoires were generated with immunoSEQ multiplex PCR, while TCRdb's copy carries only in-frame clones and drops some. The repertoire has 100,000 to 150,000 clones, approximately 91% of them found once; the top ten carry roughly 3.2%. The specimen sequenced was blood. The receptors here all came from a man between 45 and 60 years old in good health.

This chain joins TRBV6-5 and TRBJ2-5, with a tentative D call TRBD2 (6 bases). This CDR3 contains 14 residues. Per the germline V gene, CDR1 is MNHEY and CDR2 is SVGAGI. Trimming took 6 bases from V and 7 from J, leaving 18 bases between them. CDR3 sequence: CASRLPGRWSTQYF. CDR3 DNA sequence: TGTGCCAGCAGACTACCGGGGAGGTGGTCGACCCAGTACTTC.

Here the CDR3 DNA reads TGTGCCAGCAGTGAGGACAGGGGAGTCGCCGGGGAGCTGTTTTTT. Encoded protein: CASSEDRGVAGELFF. This chain links TRBV25-1 with TRBJ2-2; the match to TRBD1 covers 9 bases. Losses at the gene ends were 3 bases for V and 6 bases for J; bases not matched to a gene: 5. Germline CDR1 MGHDK, CDR2 SYGVNS. The CDR3 runs 15 residues.

V gene TRBV4-1 combines with J gene TRBJ1-4; a weak D match, TRBD1 (5 bases). The length of the CDR3 is 15 residues. Germline V CDR1 and CDR2: MGHRA, YSYEKL. The V end lost 1 base, the J end lost 4 bases, and 10 bases lay between the germline ends. CDR3: CASSQVGTFNEKLFF. In nucleotides, the CDR3 is TGCGCCAGCAGCCAAGTTGGGACTTTTAATGAAAAACTGTTTTTT.

The V call is TRBV30, the J call TRBJ1-4; possibly TRBD1 for D (6 bases). Trimming left V 4 bases short and J 0 bases short, with 9 bases between. Germline CDR1 is GTSNPN and CDR2 is SVGIG (reference sequence). The CDR3 is 14 residues long. CDR3 bases: TGTGCCTGGAATAGGGGGACAACTAATGAAAAACTGTTTTTT. Its translation is CAWNRGTTNEKLFF.

This clone was found once. DNA of the CDR3: TGTGCCAGCAGCGCGAGTTTATCTTCCTATGGCTACACCTTC. Its translation: CASSASLSSYGYTF. The chain is built from TRBV9 and TRBJ1-2; no clear D gene. Germline lookup yields CDR1 SGDLS and CDR2 YYNGEE. V was pared by 3 bases and J by 4 bases, with 13 bases between. The CDR3 is 14 residues long.

This chain joins TRBV29-1 and TRBJ1-2; D might be TRBD1 (5 bases). Germline loops: CDR1 SQVTM, CDR2 ANQGSEA. The CDR3 extends over 11 amino acids. Trimming pared 5 bases from V and 8 bases from J, leaving 12 bases between. The CDR3 region is CSVSTERGYTF. The CDR3 coding sequence is TGCAGCGTTTCGACAGAGAGGGGCTACACCTTC.

This clone was recorded once. The chain links TRBV15 to TRBJ1-2; 11 bases map to TRBD1. The V segment lost 3 bases and the J segment 5 bases; nucleotides outside the gene matches: 5. There are 15 residues in the CDR3. In germline, CDR1 is LNHNV, CDR2 YYDKDF (reference sequence). CDR3 sequence reads: CATSRPGTGGYGYTF. The CDR3 DNA reads as TGTGCCACCAGCAGGCCGGGGACAGGGGGATATGGCTACACCTTC.

This chain uses TRBV5-4 with TRBJ2-7; TRBD1 matches 10 bases. CDR3 length equals 14 residues. V shed 4 bases, J shed 3 bases, and the junction held 4 bases outside the gene matches. The V gene's germline CDR1 is SGHNT and CDR2 YYREEE (reference sequence). CDR3 loop: CASSPRTGGYEQYF. CDR3 sequence (DNA): TGTGCCAGCAGCCCGAGGACAGGGGGCTACGAGCAGTACTTC.

The rearrangement uses TRBV7-7 and TRBJ2-2, with TRBD1 as a possible D gene (5 bases). With 5 bases removed from V and 6 bases from J, the gap between germline ends came to 10 bases. This CDR3 contains 13 residues. The germline V gene encodes CDR1 SSHAT and CDR2 FNYEAQ (reference sequence). CDR3 protein: CASSRQGSGELFF. DNA for the CDR3: TGTGCCAGCAGCCGCCAGGGTTCCGGGGAGCTGTTTTTT.